This T cell receptor beta chain appears in the sequencing data of a study of blood T cell repertoires in COVID-19. Looking at the study overall: Donors in the United States, Italy and Spain gave samples during acute or convalescent COVID-19. T cells, B-cell-depleted T cells, or PBMCs supplied cDNA or gDNA.

The CDR3 has 17 amino acids. Germline assignment: CDR1 SGHAT and CDR2 FQNNGV. With V trimmed by 1 base and J by 6 bases, 7 bases remained unmatched. Per the original data handling: Cell counts per sample came from amplifying reference gene primers. Produced via immunoSEQ multiplex PCR; TCRdb's table is partial and in-frame only. Clonal size and the V and J genes are those of that table, whereas D and trimming came from the DNA. Here the sample spans 120,000 to 150,000 clones, roughly 90% being singletons. This receptor was taken from a human donor in a cohort sampled during active COVID-19. Material for sequencing was peripheral blood. The chain recombines TRBV11-2 with TRBJ2-1; the match to TRBD1 covers 12 bases. DNA for the CDR3: TGTGCCAGCAGCTTAGGCCGGGACAGGGGGCGTCTCAATGAGCAGTTCTTC. Amino acid sequence: CASSLGRDRGRLNEQFF.